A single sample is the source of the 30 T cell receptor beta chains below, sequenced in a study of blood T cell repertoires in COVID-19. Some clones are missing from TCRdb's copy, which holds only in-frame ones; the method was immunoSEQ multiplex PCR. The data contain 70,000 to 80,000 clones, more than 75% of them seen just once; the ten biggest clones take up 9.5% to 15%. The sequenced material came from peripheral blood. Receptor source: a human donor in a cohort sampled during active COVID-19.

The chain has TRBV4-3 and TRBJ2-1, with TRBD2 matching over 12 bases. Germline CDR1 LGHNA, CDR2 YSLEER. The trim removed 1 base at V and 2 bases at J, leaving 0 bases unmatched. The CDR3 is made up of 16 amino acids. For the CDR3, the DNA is TGCGCCAGCAGCCAAGGGACTAGCGGGACCTACAATGAGCAGTTCTTC. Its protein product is CASSQGTSGTYNEQFF.

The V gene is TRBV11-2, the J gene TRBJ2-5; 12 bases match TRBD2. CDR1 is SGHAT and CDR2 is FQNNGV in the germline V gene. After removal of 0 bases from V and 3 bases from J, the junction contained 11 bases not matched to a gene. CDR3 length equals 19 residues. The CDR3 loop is CASSLDLTSGRAGKETQYF. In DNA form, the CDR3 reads TGTGCCAGCAGCTTAGATCTGACTAGCGGGAGAGCGGGAAAAGAGACCCAGTACTTC.

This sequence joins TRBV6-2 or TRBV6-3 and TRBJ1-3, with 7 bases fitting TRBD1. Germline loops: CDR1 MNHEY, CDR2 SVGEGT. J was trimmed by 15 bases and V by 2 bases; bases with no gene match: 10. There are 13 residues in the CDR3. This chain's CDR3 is CASSYVTGTAGYF. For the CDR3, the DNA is TGTGCCAGCAGTTACGTCACCGGGACAGCGGGATATTTT.

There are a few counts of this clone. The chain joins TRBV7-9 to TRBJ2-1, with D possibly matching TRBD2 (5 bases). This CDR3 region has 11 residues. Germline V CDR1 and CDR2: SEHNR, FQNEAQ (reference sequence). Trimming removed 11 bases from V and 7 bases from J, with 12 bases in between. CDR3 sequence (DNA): TGTGCCGTCCCCGAGCGGAATGAGCAGTTCTTC. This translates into CAVPERNEQFF.

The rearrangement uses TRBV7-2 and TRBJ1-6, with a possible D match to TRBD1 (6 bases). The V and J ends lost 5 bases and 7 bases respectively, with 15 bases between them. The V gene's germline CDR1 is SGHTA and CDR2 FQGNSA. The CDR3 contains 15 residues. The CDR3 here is CASSRKIDRNSPLHF. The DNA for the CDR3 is TGTGCCAGCAGCAGGAAAATCGACAGGAATTCACCCCTCCACTTT.

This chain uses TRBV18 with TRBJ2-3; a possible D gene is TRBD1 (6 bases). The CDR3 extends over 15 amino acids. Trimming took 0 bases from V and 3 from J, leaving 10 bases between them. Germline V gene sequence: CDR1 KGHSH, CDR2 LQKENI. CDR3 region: CASSPPQGRTDTQYF. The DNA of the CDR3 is TGTGCCAGCTCACCACCACAGGGAAGGACAGATACGCAGTATTTT.

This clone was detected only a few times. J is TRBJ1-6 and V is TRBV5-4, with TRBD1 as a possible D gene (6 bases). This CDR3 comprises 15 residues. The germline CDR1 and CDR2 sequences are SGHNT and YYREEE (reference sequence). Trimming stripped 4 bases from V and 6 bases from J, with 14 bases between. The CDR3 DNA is TGTGCCAGCAGCCTCCCGGACAGAATTAATTCACCCCTCCACTTT. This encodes CASSLPDRINSPLHF.

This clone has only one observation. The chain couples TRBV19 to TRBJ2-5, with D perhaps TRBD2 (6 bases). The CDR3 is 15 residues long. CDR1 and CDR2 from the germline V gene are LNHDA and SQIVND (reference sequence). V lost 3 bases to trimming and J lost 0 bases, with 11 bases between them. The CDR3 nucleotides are TGTGCCAGTAGTATGGGGGGTATCCACCAAGAGACCCAGTACTTC. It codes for CASSMGGIHQETQYF. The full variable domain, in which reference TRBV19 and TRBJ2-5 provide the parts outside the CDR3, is DGGITQSPKYLFRKEGQNVTLSCEQNLNHDAMYWYRQDPGQGLRLIYYSQIVNDFQKGDIAEGYSVSREKKESFPLTVTSAQKNPTAFYLCASSMGGIHQETQYFGPGTRLLVL.

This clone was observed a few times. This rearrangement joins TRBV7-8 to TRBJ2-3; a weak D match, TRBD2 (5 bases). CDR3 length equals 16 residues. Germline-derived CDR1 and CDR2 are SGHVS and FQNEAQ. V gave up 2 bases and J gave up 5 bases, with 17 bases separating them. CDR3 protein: CASSLRSGGLGDTQYF. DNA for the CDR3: TGTGCCAGCAGCTTAAGGTCGGGCGGGCTGGGAGATACGCAGTATTTT.

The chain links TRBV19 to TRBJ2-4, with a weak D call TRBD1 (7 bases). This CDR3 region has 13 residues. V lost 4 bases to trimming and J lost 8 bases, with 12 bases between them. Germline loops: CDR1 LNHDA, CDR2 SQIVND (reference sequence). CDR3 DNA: TGTGCCAGTAGTACCCAGGGGGGTTACATTCAGTACTTC. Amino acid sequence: CASSTQGGYIQYF. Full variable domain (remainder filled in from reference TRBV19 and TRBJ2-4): DGGITQSPKYLFRKEGQNVTLSCEQNLNHDAMYWYRQDPGQGLRLIYYSQIVNDFQKGDIAEGYSVSREKKESFPLTVTSAQKNPTAFYLCASSTQGGYIQYFGAGTRLSVL.

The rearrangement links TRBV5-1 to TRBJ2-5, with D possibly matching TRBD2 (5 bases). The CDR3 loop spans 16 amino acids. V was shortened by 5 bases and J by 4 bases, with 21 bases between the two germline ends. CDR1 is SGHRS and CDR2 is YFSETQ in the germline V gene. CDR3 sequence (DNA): TGCGCCAGCAGTCCGGGGTTCGGTCAGATTAGAGAGACCCAGTACTTC. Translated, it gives CASSPGFGQIRETQYF. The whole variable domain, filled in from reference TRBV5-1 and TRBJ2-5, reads KAGVTQTPRYLIKTRGQQVTLSCSPISGHRSVSWYQQTPGQGLQFLFEYFSETQRNKGNFPGRFSGRQFSNSRSEMNVSTLELGDSALYLCASSPGFGQIRETQYFGPGTRLLVL.

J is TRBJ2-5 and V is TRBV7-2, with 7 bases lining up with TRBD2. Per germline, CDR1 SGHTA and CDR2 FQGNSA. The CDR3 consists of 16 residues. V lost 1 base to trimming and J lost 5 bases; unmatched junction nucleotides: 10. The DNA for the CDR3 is TGTGCCAGCAGCTTAGTGGTGGGGGGGGGACTTGAGACCCAGTACTTC. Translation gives CASSLVVGGGLETQYF.

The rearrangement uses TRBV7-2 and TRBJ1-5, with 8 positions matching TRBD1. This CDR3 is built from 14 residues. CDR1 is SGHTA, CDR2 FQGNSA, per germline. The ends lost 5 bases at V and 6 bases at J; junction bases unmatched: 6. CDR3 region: CASSLRQGTQPQHF. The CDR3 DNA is TGTGCCAGCAGCCTGCGACAGGGGACTCAGCCCCAGCATTTT.

CDR3 nucleotides: TGTGCCAGCCCCGGCGGGGGGAGCTTTGGCTACACCTTC. It encodes CASPGGGSFGYTF. The chain links TRBV2 to TRBJ1-2; TRBD1 might be the D (5 bases). The CDR3 is 13 residues long. V dropped 8 bases and J dropped 7 bases, with 17 bases sitting between them. Germline lookup yields CDR1 SNHLY and CDR2 FYNNEI.

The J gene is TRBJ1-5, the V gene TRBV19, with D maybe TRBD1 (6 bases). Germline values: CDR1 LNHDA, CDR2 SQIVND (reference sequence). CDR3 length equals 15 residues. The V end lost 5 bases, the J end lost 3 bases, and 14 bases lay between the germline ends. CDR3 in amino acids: CASSQPGHNNQPQHF. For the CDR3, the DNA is TGTGCCAGTAGTCAACCGGGACATAACAATCAGCCCCAGCATTTT. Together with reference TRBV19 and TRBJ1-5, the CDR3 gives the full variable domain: DGGITQSPKYLFRKEGQNVTLSCEQNLNHDAMYWYRQDPGQGLRLIYYSQIVNDFQKGDIAEGYSVSREKKESFPLTVTSAQKNPTAFYLCASSQPGHNNQPQHFGDGTRLSIL.

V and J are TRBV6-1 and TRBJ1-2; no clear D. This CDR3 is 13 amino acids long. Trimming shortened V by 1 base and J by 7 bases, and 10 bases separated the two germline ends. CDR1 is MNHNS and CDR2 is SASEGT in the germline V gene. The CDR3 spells CASSEGGVSGYTF. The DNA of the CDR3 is TGTGCCAGCAGTGAAGGGGGAGTAAGTGGCTACACCTTC.

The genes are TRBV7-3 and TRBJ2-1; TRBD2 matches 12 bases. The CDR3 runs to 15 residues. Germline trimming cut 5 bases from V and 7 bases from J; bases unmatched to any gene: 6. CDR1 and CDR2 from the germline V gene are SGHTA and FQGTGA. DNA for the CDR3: TGTGCCAGCAGCCGCAGACTAGCGGGAGAGAATGAGCAGTTCTTC. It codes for CASSRRLAGENEQFF.

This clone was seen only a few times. CDR3 in amino acids: CASKRTGSLQETQYF. The CDR3 DNA reads TGTGCCAGTAAAAGGACAGGGTCTCTCCAAGAGACCCAGTACTTC. The chain links TRBV6-5 to TRBJ2-5, with 8 bases that match TRBD1. Germline V gives CDR1 MNHEY, CDR2 SVGAGI. Trimming took 9 bases from V and 1 from J; bases not matched to a gene: 10. This CDR3 has 15 amino acids.

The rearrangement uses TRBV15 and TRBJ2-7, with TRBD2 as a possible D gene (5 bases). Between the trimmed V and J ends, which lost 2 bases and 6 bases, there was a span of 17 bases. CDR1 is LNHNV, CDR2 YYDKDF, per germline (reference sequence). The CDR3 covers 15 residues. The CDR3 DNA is TGTGCCACCAGCAGACTGACTAAGATCTCAGGCGAGCAGTACTTC. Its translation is CATSRLTKISGEQYF.

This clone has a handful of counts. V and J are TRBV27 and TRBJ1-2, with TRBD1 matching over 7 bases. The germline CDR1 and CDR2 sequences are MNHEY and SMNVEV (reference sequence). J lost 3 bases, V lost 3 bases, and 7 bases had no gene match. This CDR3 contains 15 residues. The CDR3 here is CASSFQTGSDYGYTF. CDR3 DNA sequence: TGTGCCAGCAGTTTCCAGACAGGGAGTGACTATGGCTACACCTTC.

The DNA for the CDR3 is TGTGCCAGCAGCTTACTGCCGGGACAGGGGGCGGACACCGGGGAGCTGTTTTTT. It yields the protein CASSLLPGQGADTGELFF. J is TRBJ2-2 and V is TRBV7-3; TRBD1 matches 12 bases. This CDR3 region has 18 residues. J gave up 3 bases and V 2 bases, and 7 bases lay outside the gene matches. Germline V lookup: CDR1 SGHTA, CDR2 FQGTGA.

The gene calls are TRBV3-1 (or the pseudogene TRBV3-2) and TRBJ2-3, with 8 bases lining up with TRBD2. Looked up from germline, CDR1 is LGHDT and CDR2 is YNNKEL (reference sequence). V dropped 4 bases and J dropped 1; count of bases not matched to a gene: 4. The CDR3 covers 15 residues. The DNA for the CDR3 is TGTGCCAGCAGCCCTAGCGGGTGGGGCACAGATACGCAGTATTTT. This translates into CASSPSGWGTDTQYF.

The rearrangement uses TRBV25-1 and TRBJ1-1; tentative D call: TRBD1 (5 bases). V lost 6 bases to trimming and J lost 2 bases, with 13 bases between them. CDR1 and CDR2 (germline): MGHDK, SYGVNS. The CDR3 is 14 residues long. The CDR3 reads CASRGTGGNTEAFF. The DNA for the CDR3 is TGTGCCAGCAGGGGGACTGGAGGTAACACTGAAGCTTTCTTT.

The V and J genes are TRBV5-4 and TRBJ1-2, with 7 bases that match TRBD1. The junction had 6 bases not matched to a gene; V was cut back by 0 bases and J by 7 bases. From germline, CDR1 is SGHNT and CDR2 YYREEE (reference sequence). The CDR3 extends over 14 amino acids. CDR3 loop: CASSLGIGTVGYTF. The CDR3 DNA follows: TGTGCCAGCAGCTTGGGGATCGGGACAGTTGGCTACACCTTC.

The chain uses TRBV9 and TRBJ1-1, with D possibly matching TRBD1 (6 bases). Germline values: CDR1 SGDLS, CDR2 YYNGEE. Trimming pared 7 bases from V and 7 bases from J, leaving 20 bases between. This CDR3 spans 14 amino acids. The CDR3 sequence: CASSRRTEGGEAFF. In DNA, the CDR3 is TGTGCCAGCTCCCGGCGGACAGAAGGGGGTGAAGCTTTCTTT. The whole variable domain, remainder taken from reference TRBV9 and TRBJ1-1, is DSGVTQTPKHLITATGQRVTLRCSPRSGDLSVYWYQQSLDQGLQFLIQYYNGEERAKGNILERFSAQQFPDLHSELNLSSLELGDSALYFCASSRRTEGGEAFFGQGTRLTVV.

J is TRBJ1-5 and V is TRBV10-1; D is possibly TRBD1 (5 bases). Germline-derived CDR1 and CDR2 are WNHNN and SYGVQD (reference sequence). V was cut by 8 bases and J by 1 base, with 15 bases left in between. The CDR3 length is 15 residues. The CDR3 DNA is TGCGCCAGCCCGGGAGGGGACGGGAGCAATCAGCCCCAGCATTTT. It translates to CASPGGDGSNQPQHF.

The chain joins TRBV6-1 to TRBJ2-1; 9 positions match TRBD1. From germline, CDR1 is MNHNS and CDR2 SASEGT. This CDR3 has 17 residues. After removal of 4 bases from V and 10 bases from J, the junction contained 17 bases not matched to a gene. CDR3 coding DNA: TGTGCCAGCAGTGTCCGGGCACCGGGACAGGGACCGAGAGAGCAGTTCTTC. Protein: CASSVRAPGQGPREQFF.

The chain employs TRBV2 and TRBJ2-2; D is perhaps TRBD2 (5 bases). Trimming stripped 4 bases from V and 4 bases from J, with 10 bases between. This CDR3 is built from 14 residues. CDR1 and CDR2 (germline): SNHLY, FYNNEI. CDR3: CASSGRPGTGELFF. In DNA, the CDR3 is TGTGCCAGCAGTGGGAGGCCCGGCACCGGGGAGCTGTTTTTT.

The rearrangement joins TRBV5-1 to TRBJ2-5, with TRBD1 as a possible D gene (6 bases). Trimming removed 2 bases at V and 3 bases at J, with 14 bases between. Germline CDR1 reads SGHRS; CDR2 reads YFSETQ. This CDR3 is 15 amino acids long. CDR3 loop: CASSFKPGQEETQYF. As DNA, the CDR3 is TGCGCCAGCAGCTTCAAACCGGGACAAGAAGAGACCCAGTACTTC.

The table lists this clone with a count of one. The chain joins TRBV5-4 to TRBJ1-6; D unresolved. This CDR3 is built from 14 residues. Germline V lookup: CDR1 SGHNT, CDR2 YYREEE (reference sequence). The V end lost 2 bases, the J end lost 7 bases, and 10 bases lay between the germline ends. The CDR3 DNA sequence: TGTGCCAGCAGCTTACGTCAGAACAATTCACCCCTCCACTTT. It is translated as CASSLRQNNSPLHF.